The sequence of this TCR beta chain was determined in a study of T-cell memory formation after mild COVID-19. TCRdb independently ran MiXCR on the 5' RACE reads; one entry per CDR3 protein. The sample includes a few hundred thousand distinct CDR3 sequences, 20% to 25% of them seen just once. The TCR originated in a young man who had mild COVID-19 (a few samples of this study predate the infection). Cell type and time point are not known. Sequencing used PBMCs or a T cell subset sorted from them (not recorded which).

Here the CDR3 DNA reads TGTGCCAGCAGTTACCCCGGATTGAATTCACCCCTCCACTTT. Its protein is CASSYPGLNSPLHF. The rearrangement joins TRBV6-5 to TRBJ1-6; D gene ambiguous. Trimming took off 2 bases at V and 7 bases at J, with 9 bases between the two ends. Germline V gene lookup returns CDR1 MNHEY and CDR2 SVGAGI. There are 14 residues in the CDR3.